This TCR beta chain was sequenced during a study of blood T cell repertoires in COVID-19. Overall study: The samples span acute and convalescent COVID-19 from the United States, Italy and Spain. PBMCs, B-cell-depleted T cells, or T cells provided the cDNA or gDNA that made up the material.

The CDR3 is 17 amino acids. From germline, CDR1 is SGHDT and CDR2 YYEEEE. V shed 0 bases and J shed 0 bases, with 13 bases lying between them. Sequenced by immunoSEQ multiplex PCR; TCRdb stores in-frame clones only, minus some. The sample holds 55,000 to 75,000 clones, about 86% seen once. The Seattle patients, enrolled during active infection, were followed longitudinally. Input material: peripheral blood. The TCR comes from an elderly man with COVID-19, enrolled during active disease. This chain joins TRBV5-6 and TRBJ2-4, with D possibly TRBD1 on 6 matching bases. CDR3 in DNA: TGTGCCAGCAGCTTGGGGTGGGACACGCTAGCCAAAAACATTCAGTACTTC. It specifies CASSLGWDTLAKNIQYF. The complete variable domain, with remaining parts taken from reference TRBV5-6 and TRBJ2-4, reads DAGVTQSPTHLIKTRGQQVTLRCSPKSGHDTVSWYQQALGQGPQFIFQYYEEEERQRGNFPDRFSGHQFPNYSSELNVNALLLGDSALYLCASSLGWDTLAKNIQYFGAGTRLSVL.